The source of this T cell receptor beta chain is a study of T-cell memory formation after mild COVID-19. Study details: The TCR clusters were mostly specific to one donor. Study-level results: Day 15 to 85 contractors were CD4/CD8 balanced; later expanders leaned CD4+. The study found contracting CD4+ clones mainly in CM and EM and contracting CD8+ clones in EMRA.

Trimming pared 0 bases from V and 5 bases from J, leaving 12 bases between. CDR3 length: 14 amino acids. CDR1 is SQVTM and CDR2 is ANQGSEA in the germline V gene. Constant-segment primers served in 5'RACE that generated TCR alpha and TCR beta cDNA libraries bearing sample barcodes and UMIs. TCRdb itself ran the 5' RACE reads through MiXCR, one entry per CDR3 protein. The sample includes approximately 410,000 distinct CDR3 sequences, about a quarter of them seen just once. Of note for this clonotype: Its antigen is undetermined.

The sample was PBMCs or a T cell subset sorted from them (not recorded which). The sequence derives from an adult woman who had mild COVID-19 (a few samples of this study predate the infection). Cell type and time point are not known. V is TRBV29-1 and J is TRBJ2-3; TRBD2 might be the D (6 bases). The CDR3 DNA follows: TGCAGCGTTGAAGATGGGGGGTACCTAGATACGCAGTATTTT. Its protein product is CSVEDGGYLDTQYF.